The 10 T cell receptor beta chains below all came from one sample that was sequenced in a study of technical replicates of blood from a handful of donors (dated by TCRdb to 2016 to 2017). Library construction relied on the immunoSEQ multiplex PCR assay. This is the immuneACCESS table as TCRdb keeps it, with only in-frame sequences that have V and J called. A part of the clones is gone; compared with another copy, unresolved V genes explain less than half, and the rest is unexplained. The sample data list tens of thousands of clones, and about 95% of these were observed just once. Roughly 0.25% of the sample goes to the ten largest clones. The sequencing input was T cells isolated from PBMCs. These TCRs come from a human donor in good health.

The CDR3 sequence is CASRGQPLYGYTF. In DNA, the CDR3 is TGTGCCAGCAGGGGACAGCCCCTGTATGGCTACACCTTC. The V gene is TRBV28, the J gene TRBJ1-2; 7 nucleotides align to TRBD1. V was clipped by 6 bases and J by 5 bases; unmatched bases: 6. CDR3 size: 13 residues. Germline-derived CDR1 and CDR2 are MDHEN and SYDVKM.

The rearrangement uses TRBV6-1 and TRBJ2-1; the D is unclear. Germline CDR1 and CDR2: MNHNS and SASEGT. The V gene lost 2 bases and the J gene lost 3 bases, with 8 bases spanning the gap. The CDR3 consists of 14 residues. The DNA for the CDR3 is TGTGCCAGCAGTGAATTACACGTCTACAATGAGCAGTTCTTC. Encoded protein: CASSELHVYNEQFF.

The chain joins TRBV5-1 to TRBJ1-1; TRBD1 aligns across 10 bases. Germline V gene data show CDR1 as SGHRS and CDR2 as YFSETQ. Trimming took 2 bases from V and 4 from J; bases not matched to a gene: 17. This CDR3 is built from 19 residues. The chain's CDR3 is CASSFFGRDRGQGVTEAFF. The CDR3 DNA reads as TGCGCCAGCAGCTTTTTCGGACGAGACAGGGGGCAAGGGGTCACTGAAGCTTTCTTT.

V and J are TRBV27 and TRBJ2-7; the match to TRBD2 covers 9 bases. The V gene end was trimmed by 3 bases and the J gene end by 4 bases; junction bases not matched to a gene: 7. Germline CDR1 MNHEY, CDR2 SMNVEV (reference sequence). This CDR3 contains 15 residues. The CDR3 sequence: CASSFRAGGNYEQYF. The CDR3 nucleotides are TGTGCCAGCAGTTTCCGAGCGGGAGGAAATTACGAGCAGTACTTC.

CDR3 coding DNA: TGTGCCAGCAGGAGAGACTCTGGAAACACCATATATTTT. It encodes CASRRDSGNTIYF. The genes are TRBV6-5 and TRBJ1-3; D unresolved. The CDR3 totals 13 residues. V gave up 6 bases and J gave up 0 bases, with 6 bases separating them. CDR1 is MNHEY and CDR2 is SVGAGI in the germline V gene.

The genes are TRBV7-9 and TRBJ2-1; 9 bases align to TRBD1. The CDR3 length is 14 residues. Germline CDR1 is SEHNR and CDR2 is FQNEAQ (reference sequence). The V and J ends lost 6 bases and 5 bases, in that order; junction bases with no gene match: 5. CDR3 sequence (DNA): TGTGCCAGCAGTCCGGACAGGGGCGACAATGAGCAGTTCTTC. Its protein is CASSPDRGDNEQFF.

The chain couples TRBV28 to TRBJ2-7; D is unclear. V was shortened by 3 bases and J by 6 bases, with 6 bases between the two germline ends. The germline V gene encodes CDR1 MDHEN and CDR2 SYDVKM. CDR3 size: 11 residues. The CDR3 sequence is CASSLRAEQYF. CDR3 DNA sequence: TGTGCCAGCAGTTTGCGAGCCGAGCAGTACTTC.

The CDR3 loop reads CASSAVAGPTYNEQFF. CDR3 in DNA: TGTGCCAGTAGTGCCGTAGCGGGGCCGACCTACAATGAGCAGTTCTTC. The chain has TRBV19 and TRBJ2-1; 8 bases are shared with TRBD2. Losses at the gene ends were 5 bases for V and 2 bases for J; bases not matched to a gene: 8. Per germline, CDR1 LNHDA and CDR2 SQIVND (reference sequence). The CDR3 is made up of 16 amino acids.

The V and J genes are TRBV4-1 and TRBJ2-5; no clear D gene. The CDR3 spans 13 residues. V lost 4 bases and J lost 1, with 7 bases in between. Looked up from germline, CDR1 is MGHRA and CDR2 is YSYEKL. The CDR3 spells CASSLASQETQYF. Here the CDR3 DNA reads TGCGCCAGCAGCCTTGCCAGCCAAGAGACCCAGTACTTC.

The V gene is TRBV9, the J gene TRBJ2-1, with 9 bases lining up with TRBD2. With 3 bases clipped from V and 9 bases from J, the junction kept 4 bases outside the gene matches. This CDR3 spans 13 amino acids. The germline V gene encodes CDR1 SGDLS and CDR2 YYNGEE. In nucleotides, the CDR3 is TGTGCCAGCAGCGGCGAGGGACTAGCTGAGCAGTTCTTC. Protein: CASSGEGLAEQFF.